This entry features one TCR beta chain sequence. These data come from a study of control samples from healthy donors and cancer patients. TCRdb's copy holds only in-frame clones and misses some; the assay was immunoSEQ multiplex PCR. The sample holds 190,000 or so clones; just under 95% are singletons and the top ten take roughly 1.5%. The V end was cut by 0 bases, the J end by 1 base, with 9 bases between. The CDR3 sequence is 15 residues long. Germline values: CDR1 SQVTM, CDR2 ANQGSEA. Input material: blood. This chain links TRBV29-1 with TRBJ2-2; D is unclear. This receptor was taken from a man between 18 and 35 years old in good health. The CDR3 bases are TGCAGCGTTGAAGATCAATACGGGAACACCGGGGAGCTGTTTTTT. This codes for CSVEDQYGNTGELFF.